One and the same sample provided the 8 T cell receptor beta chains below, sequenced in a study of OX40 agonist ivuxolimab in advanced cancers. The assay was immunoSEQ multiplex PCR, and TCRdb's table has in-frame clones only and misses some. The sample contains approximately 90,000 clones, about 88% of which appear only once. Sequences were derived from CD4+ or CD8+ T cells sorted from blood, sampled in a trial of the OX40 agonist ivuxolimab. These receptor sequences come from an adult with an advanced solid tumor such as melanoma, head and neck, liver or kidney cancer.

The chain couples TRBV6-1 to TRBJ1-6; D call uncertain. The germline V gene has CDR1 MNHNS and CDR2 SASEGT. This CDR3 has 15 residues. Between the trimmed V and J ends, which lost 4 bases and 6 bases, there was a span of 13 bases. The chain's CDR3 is CASSARGGSNSPLHF. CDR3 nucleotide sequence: TGTGCCAGCAGTGCCCGGGGTGGGTCTAATTCACCCCTCCACTTT.

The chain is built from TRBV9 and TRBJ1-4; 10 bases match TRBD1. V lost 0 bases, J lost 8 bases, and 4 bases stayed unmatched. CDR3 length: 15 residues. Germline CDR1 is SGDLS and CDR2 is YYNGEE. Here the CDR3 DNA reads TGTGCCAGCAGCGTAGAGGGGACAGGGGTCGAAAAACTGTTTTTT. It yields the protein CASSVEGTGVEKLFF. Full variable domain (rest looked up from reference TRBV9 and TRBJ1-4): DSGVTQTPKHLITATGQRVTLRCSPRSGDLSVYWYQQSLDQGLQFLIQYYNGEERAKGNILERFSAQQFPDLHSELNLSSLELGDSALYFCASSVEGTGVEKLFFGSGTQLSVL.

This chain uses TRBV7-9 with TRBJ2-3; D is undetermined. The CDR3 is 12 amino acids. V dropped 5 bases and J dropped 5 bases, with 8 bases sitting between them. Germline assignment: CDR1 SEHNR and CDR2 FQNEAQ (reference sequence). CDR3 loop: CASSPLGDTQYF. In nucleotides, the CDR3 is TGTGCCAGCAGCCCACTCGGAGATACGCAGTATTTT.

CDR3 in DNA: TGTGCCAGCAGTCCAGAAAAAGGGGATACGCAGTATTTT. As protein: CASSPEKGDTQYF. V gene TRBV6-4 combines with J gene TRBJ2-3; no clear D gene. In germline, CDR1 is MRHNA, CDR2 SNTAGT. The length of the CDR3 is 13 residues. V lost 5 bases and J 6 bases, leaving 12 bases between the germline ends.

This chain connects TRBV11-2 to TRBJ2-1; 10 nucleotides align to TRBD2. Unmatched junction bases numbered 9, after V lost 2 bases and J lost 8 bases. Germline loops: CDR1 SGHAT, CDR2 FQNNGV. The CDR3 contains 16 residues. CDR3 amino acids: CASSLLSGGLVDEQFF. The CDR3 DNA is TGTGCCAGCAGCTTACTTAGCGGGGGGCTTGTCGATGAGCAGTTCTTC. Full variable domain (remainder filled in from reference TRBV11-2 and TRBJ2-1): EAGVAQSPRYKIIEKRQSVAFWCNPISGHATLYWYQQILGQGPKLLIQFQNNGVVDDSQLPKDRFSAERLKGVDSTLKIQPAKLEDSAVYLCASSLLSGGLVDEQFFGPGTRLTVL.

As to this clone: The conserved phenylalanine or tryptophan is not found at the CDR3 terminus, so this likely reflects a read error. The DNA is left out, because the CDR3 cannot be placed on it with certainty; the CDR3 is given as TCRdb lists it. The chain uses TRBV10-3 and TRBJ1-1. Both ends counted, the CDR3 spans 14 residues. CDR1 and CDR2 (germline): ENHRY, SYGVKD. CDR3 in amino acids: CAISESSEGGLVRI.

In DNA form, the CDR3 reads TGTGCCAGCTCACCGGACAGGCCCTCCTACAATGAGCAGTTCTTC. The encoded protein is CASSPDRPSYNEQFF. This chain links TRBV18 with TRBJ2-1, with 7 bases aligning to TRBD1. Trimming at V came to 3 bases and at J to 0 bases, leaving 2 bases not matched to a gene. The CDR3 length is 15 residues. Germline CDR1 is KGHSH and CDR2 is LQKENI.

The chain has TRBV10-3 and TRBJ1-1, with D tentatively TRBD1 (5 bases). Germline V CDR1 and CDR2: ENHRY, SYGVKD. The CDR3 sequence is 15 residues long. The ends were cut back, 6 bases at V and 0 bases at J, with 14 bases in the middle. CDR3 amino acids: CAIRGTRGMNTEAFF. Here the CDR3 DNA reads TGTGCCATCAGGGGTACGAGGGGCATGAACACTGAAGCTTTCTTT.